Listed below are T cell receptor beta chains from one sample, sequenced in a study of T-cell reconstitution after alpha-beta-depleted transplantation in children. Via MiXCR, TCRdb re-called the PCR reads, giving one row per CDR3 protein. The sample holds about 300,000 distinct CDR3 sequences, 10% seen once. The sample consisted of PBMCs, taken before TCRalphabeta/CD19-depleted stem cell transplant. These receptors came from a boy under two years old with acute myeloid leukemia, due to receive a stem cell transplant. CDR3s include the opening cysteine and the closing phenylalanine or tryptophan. Fields, in order: clone size, V gene, J gene, D gene, CDR3 DNA, CDR3 protein. D genes are given only for firm matches. Clone size appears in some rows only: once, few, many, or a class for an expanded clone.

many	TRBV6-4	TRBJ1-5	-	TGTGCCAGCAACTGGACAGTTAGCAATCAGCCCCAGCATTTT	CASNWTVSNQPQHF
few	TRBV13	TRBJ1-1	-	TGTGCCAGCAGCTTAGGCGGGTTCGGTGGAAAGATCCCGAACACTGAAGCTTTCTTT	CASSLGGFGGKIPNTEAFF
few	TRBV2	TRBJ2-1	-	TGTGCCAGCTCCGAGGGCCATGAGCAGTTCTTC	CASSEGHEQFF
many	TRBV12-3/TRBV12-4	TRBJ1-2	-	TGTGCCAGCAGTCAACAGGTGTCATATGGCTACACCTTC	CASSQQVSYGYTF
many	TRBV12-3/TRBV12-4	TRBJ2-7	TRBD1	TGTGCCAGCAGTTTGGGAGCAGGGGGATACGAGCAGTACTTC	CASSLGAGGYEQYF
-	TRBV28	TRBJ2-4	TRBD1	TGTGCCAGCAGTTTACTGCCGACAGGGGGCGATGTCAAAAACATTCAGTACTTC	CASSLLPTGGDVKNIQYF
-	TRBV2	TRBJ1-1	TRBD1	TGTGCCAGCTGGGGGGACAGCCTGAACACTGAAGCTTTCTTT	CASWGDSLNTEAFF
-	TRBV5-2	TRBJ2-4	-	TGTGCCAGCACCACAGGCGCCCCTAGCGGGGGGGGGAACATTCAGTACTTC	CASTTGAPSGGGNIQYF
many	TRBV7-2	TRBJ2-1	-	TGTGCCAGCAGCCAGGGGAGGGGGGGCGCCAATGAGCAGTTCTTC	CASSQGRGGANEQFF
many	TRBV7-8	TRBJ2-1	-	TGTGCCAGCAGCGCCGGACCTTTAAACTCCTACAATGAGCAGTTCTTC	CASSAGPLNSYNEQFF
few	TRBV23-1	TRBJ2-3	-	TGCGCCAGCAGTCTCAGGGCCTCTCTTGGAAATTTCACAGATACGCAGTATTTT	CASSLRASLGNFTDTQYF
many	TRBV2	TRBJ2-7	TRBD1	TGTGCCAGCAGTGAAGTTGCCGGGACAGGGGGCCATCAGTACTTC	CASSEVAGTGGHQYF
few	TRBV29-1	TRBJ2-1	TRBD2	TGCAGCGTTGCGAGCGGGGGGGCCGGGTATGAGCAGTTCTTC	CSVASGGAGYEQFF
many	TRBV5-1	TRBJ2-7	TRBD2	TGCGCCAGCAGCGGGGCACTAGCGGGCGACGAGCAGTACTTC	CASSGALAGDEQYF
few	TRBV18	TRBJ2-7	-	TGTGCCAGCTCACCGGGCAGGGCCTACGAGCAGTACTTC	CASSPGRAYEQYF
-	TRBV4-1	TRBJ2-1	-	TGCGCCAGCAGCCAAGATCCATCCCACAGGGTACTTTACAATGAGCAGTTCTTC	CASSQDPSHRVLYNEQFF
many	TRBV7-2	TRBJ2-5	-	TGTGCCAGCAGCCTTCTAGCGAAAGCGACCCAGTACTTC	CASSLLAKATQYF
few	TRBV7-3	TRBJ2-1	-	TGTGCCAGCAGCGTCCGGGACAAGTCCAATGAGCAGTTCTTC	CASSVRDKSNEQFF
-	TRBV18	TRBJ1-2	-	TGTGCCAGCTCACGGGAGGGTGGCTACACCTTC	CASSREGGYTF
-	TRBV3-2	TRBJ2-4	-	TGTGCCAGCTGCCAAGATGGCTTGCGGGGGGCAGGTCTAGCCAAAAACATTCAGTACTTC	CASCQDGLRGAGLAKNIQYF
-	TRBV12-5	TRBJ2-2	-	TGTGCTAGTGGTTTGAGAACAGGGTTGGATAACACCGGGGAGCTGTTTTTT	CASGLRTGLDNTGELFF
many	TRBV12-3/TRBV12-4	TRBJ2-5	TRBD2	TGTGCCAGCAGTTGGGGACTAGCGGCCTCCCAAGAGACCCAGTACTTC	CASSWGLAASQETQYF
many	TRBV20-1	TRBJ2-7	-	TGCAGTGCTATAGGGGCCTCCTCCTACGAGCAGTACTTC	CSAIGASSYEQYF
many	TRBV11-2	TRBJ2-2	TRBD1	TGTGCCAGCAGCTTTTTAGTGGGCCGGGACAGCCCTAGAGGGACCGGGGAGCTGTTTTTT	CASSFLVGRDSPRGTGELFF
many	TRBV6-5	TRBJ2-1	TRBD2	TGTGCCAGCAGTTCCCATGGACTAGCGGGCAGCAATGAGCAGTTCTTC	CASSSHGLAGSNEQFF
few	TRBV19	TRBJ1-5	-	TGTGCCAGTAGTATTACCCCCGAGACGTATAGCAATCAGCCCCAGCATTTT	CASSITPETYSNQPQHF
many	TRBV15	TRBJ2-3	TRBD1	TGTGCCACCAGCAACCGGGACAGGGGAGGGGATACGCAGTATTTT	CATSNRDRGGDTQYF
many	TRBV19	TRBJ2-1	-	TGTGCCAGTAGTATGGGCGCAGCCGGGAACAATGAGCAGTTCTTC	CASSMGAAGNNEQFF
few	TRBV5-1	TRBJ2-5	-	TGCGCCAGCAGCTTGGCTGCTAGTAATCAAGAGACCCAGTACTTC	CASSLAASNQETQYF
few	TRBV19	TRBJ2-1	-	TGTGCCAGTAGTGCCCCCCGGACAGATTACAATGAGCAGTTCTTC	CASSAPRTDYNEQFF
many	TRBV20-1	TRBJ2-2	-	TGCAGTGCTAGCGCAAGGGCGGGGGAGCTGTTTTTT	CSASARAGELFF
many	TRBV28	TRBJ2-5	TRBD1	TGTGCCAGCAGTTCCGGGACAGGGAGGCGAGAGACCCAGTACTTC	CASSSGTGRRETQYF
many	TRBV7-9	TRBJ2-7	-	TGTGCCAGCAGCTTAGATCCCGAAGGATACGAGCAGTACTTC	CASSLDPEGYEQYF
many	TRBV20-1	TRBJ1-5	-	TGCAGTGCTAGAGATCCGGGGCAGGGTGGTCAGCCCCAGCATTTT	CSARDPGQGGQPQHF
many	TRBV7-9	TRBJ2-3	-	TGTGCCACCCTCTCCACCGGAGACACAGATACGCAGTATTTT	CATLSTGDTDTQYF
-	TRBV7-2	TRBJ2-1	-	TGTGCCACCAGCTTAGCGGCCCCAAGTTACAATGAGCAGTTCTTC	CATSLAAPSYNEQFF
few	TRBV20-1	TRBJ2-5	TRBD2	TGCAGTGCTCATCTAGCGGGAGTCCAAGAGACCCAGTACTTC	CSAHLAGVQETQYF
many	TRBV12-3/TRBV12-4	TRBJ2-7	-	TGTGCCAGCAGTCGGGACGTGACCTACGAGCAGTACTTC	CASSRDVTYEQYF
-	TRBV7-2	TRBJ2-7	-	TGTGCCAGCGGCGACTTCTACGAGCAGTACTTC	CASGDFYEQYF
many	TRBV5-1	TRBJ1-1	TRBD1	TGTGCCAGCAGTTTAACAGGGGGAAACACTGAAGCTTTCTTT	CASSLTGGNTEAFF
many	TRBV15	TRBJ2-2	-	TGTGCCACCAGCAGGATACCTCAGGGGCGCACCGGGGAGCTGTTTTTT	CATSRIPQGRTGELFF
few	TRBV7-9	TRBJ2-2	-	TGTGCCAGCAGCCCCCGACGCTGGACCGGGGAGCTGTTTTTT	CASSPRRWTGELFF
many	TRBV24-1	TRBJ2-1	-	TGTGCCACCTCAAGCTCCTACAATGAGCAGTTCTTC	CATSSSYNEQFF
many	TRBV11-2	TRBJ2-7	-	TGTGCCAGCAGCGCGCCGTTGGGGGCGCATCACGAGCAGTACTTC	CASSAPLGAHHEQYF
few	TRBV19	TRBJ1-4	-	TGTGCCAGCGCCCCACAGGCCTCAAATGAAAAACTGTTTTTT	CASAPQASNEKLFF